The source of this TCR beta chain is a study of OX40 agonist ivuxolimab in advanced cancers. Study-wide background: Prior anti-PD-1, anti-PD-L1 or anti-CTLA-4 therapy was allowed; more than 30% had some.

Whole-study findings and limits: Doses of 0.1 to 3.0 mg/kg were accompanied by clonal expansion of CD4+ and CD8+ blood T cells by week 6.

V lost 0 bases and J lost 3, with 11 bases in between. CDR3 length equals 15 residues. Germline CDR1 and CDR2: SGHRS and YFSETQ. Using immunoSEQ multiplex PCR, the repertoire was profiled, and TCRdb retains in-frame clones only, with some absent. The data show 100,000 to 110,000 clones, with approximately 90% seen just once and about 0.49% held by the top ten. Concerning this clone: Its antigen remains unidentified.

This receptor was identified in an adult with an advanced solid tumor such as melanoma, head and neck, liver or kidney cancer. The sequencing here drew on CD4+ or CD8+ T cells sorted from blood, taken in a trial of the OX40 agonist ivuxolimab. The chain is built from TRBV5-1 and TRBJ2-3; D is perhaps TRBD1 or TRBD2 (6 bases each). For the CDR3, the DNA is TGCGCCAGCAGCTTGGGACCGGGGGCGACAGATACGCAGTATTTT. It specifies CASSLGPGATDTQYF.